This T cell receptor beta chain was identified in a study of T cell responses to AZD1222 COVID-19 vaccine. Points from the study as a whole: After the peak T cell response, and only then, were repertoires sampled. Mostly white British, mostly female donors; authors suggested clonal diversity may be underestimated.

Only in-frame clones appear in the TCRdb table, and some are missing; sequencing was by immunoSEQ multiplex PCR. Of 90,000 to 110,000 clones listed, roughly 87% are singletons. The CDR3 consists of 13 residues. V was shortened by 7 bases and J by 4 bases, with 13 bases between the two germline ends. CDR1 and CDR2 from the germline V gene are SGHTA and FQGNSA. As regards this clone: Antigen: not known.

The sample consisted of peripheral blood, taken on day 0 of AZD1222 vaccination. The gene calls are TRBV7-2 and TRBJ2-5, with D possibly being TRBD2 (7 bases). This TCR was sampled from an adult in good health. The CDR3 nucleotides read TGTGCCAGCAACCCGGCGGGGGCAGAGACCCAGTACTTC. Residues: CASNPAGAETQYF.